Listed below are T cell receptor beta chains from one sample, sequenced in a study of blood T cell repertoires in COVID-19. This table comes from immunoSEQ multiplex PCR, and its TCRdb copy is limited to in-frame clones, with some not included. The sample shows fewer than 300,000 clones, less than 85% of them seen only once. Sequencing was performed on peripheral blood. The receptor source for this set is a woman aged 70 to 79 with active or convalescent COVID-19. Both conserved end residues are part of each CDR3. A D gene is named only where the DNA matches it firmly. Size tells how often a clone was seen (once, few, many) or the class of an expanded clone, and some rows leave it out.

D gene,J gene,clone size,V gene,CDR3 protein,CDR3 DNA
TRBD1,TRBJ1-3,NA,TRBV6-5,CASSRTGTGQNTIYF,TGTGCCAGCAGCCGGACGGGGACAGGGCAAAACACCATATATTTT
TRBD1,TRBJ1-2,few,TRBV2,CASSEGRGPYGYTF,TGTGCCAGCAGTGAGGGCAGGGGGCCATATGGCTACACCTTC
TRBD2,TRBJ2-1,NA,TRBV30,CAWRTSGSSYEQFF,TGTGCCTGGAGGACTAGCGGGAGTTCCTATGAGCAGTTCTTC
TRBD1,TRBJ1-1,few,TRBV6-5,CASTRGGVNTEAFF,TGTGCCAGCACCCGAGGGGGCGTGAACACTGAAGCTTTCTTT
NA,TRBJ2-5,NA,TRBV19,CASSKFEQAQETQYF,TGTGCCAGTAGTAAGTTTGAACAGGCCCAAGAGACCCAGTACTTC
NA,TRBJ2-7,NA,TRBV4-2,CASSQDGGSYEQYF,TGTGCCAGCAGCCAAGATGGGGGCAGCTACGAGCAGTACTTC
TRBD2,TRBJ2-3,NA,TRBV7-8,CASSSSGNAQYF,TGTGCCAGCAGTTCCAGCGGGAACGCGCAGTATTTT
TRBD1,TRBJ1-1,NA,TRBV11-1,CASSFRDSEAFF,TGTGCCAGCAGCTTCCGGGACAGTGAAGCTTTCTTT
NA,TRBJ1-3,NA,TRBV6-2/TRBV6-3,CASSYSIGSSGNTIYF,TGTGCCAGCAGTTACTCGATCGGGTCCTCTGGAAACACCATATATTTT
TRBD2,TRBJ2-1,NA,TRBV29-1,CSAGDSSGRKQFF,TGCAGCGCAGGGGACTCTAGCGGGCGGAAGCAGTTCTTC
NA,TRBJ2-3,NA,TRBV7-8,CASSLPRLANTDTQYF,TGTGCCAGCAGCCTACCACGGCTAGCGAATACAGATACGCAGTATTTT
NA,TRBJ1-1,NA,TRBV10-3,CAISGGLTQGNTEAFF,TGTGCCATCAGTGGGGGGCTGACACAGGGAAACACTGAAGCTTTCTTT
NA,TRBJ2-7,NA,TRBV5-1,CASSLGGNYEQYF,TGCGCCAGCAGCTTGGGCGGCAACTACGAGCAGTACTTC
NA,TRBJ2-2,NA,TRBV2,CASSRTGTLNTGELFF,TGTGCCAGCAGCCGTACCGGGACATTGAACACCGGGGAGCTGTTTTTT
NA,TRBJ1-2,NA,TRBV27,CASSPAGNYGYTF,TGTGCCAGCAGTCCGGCGGGTAACTATGGCTACACCTTC
NA,TRBJ1-6,NA,TRBV5-4,CASSRDSSLNSPLHF,TGTGCCAGCAGCCGCGACAGTTCCCTAAATTCACCCCTCCACTTT
NA,TRBJ1-2,NA,TRBV6-2/TRBV6-3,CASSSTGYYGYTF,TGTGCCAGCAGTTCAACAGGGTACTATGGCTACACCTTC
NA,TRBJ2-1,NA,TRBV12-3/TRBV12-4,CASSSLQYNEQFF,TGTGCCAGCAGTTCTCTCCAGTACAATGAGCAGTTCTTC
TRBD2,TRBJ2-1,once,TRBV28,CASSSGLAEQFF,TGTGCCAGCAGTAGCGGACTAGCGGAGCAGTTCTTC
TRBD2,TRBJ2-1,NA,TRBV4-1,CASRKTGTSNFNEQFF,TGCGCCAGCCGAAAAACCGGGACTAGTAACTTCAATGAGCAGTTCTTC
NA,TRBJ2-3,NA,TRBV19,CASRDNTRGTDTQYF,TGTGCCAGCCGGGACAACACTCGCGGCACAGATACGCAGTATTTT
NA,TRBJ2-7,NA,TRBV20-1,CSATDLYEQYF,TGCAGTGCTACAGACCTCTACGAGCAGTACTTC
NA,TRBJ2-3,NA,TRBV6-2/TRBV6-3,CASSYGAYSTDTQYF,TGTGCCAGCAGTTACGGTGCGTATAGCACAGATACGCAGTATTTT
TRBD2,TRBJ2-7,NA,TRBV20-1,CSASSGSSYEQYF,TGCAGTGCTAGTAGCGGGAGCTCCTACGAGCAGTACTTC
TRBD1,TRBJ2-7,NA,TRBV5-1,CASFTFPGQGAYEQYF,TGCGCCAGCTTCACCTTCCCGGGACAGGGGGCCTACGAGCAGTACTTC
NA,TRBJ2-1,NA,TRBV30,CAWSADSSRFF,TGTGCCTGGAGCGCGGACAGCAGTCGGTTCTTC
NA,TRBJ1-4,NA,TRBV2,CASGQLNEKLFF,TGTGCCAGCGGACAGCTTAATGAAAAACTGTTTTTT
TRBD1,TRBJ1-1,NA,TRBV19,CASSGTVNTEAFF,TGTGCCAGTAGTGGGACAGTGAACACTGAAGCTTTCTTT
NA,TRBJ1-1,NA,TRBV4-1,CASSQPRQGTANTEAFF,TGCGCCAGCAGCCAGCCTAGGCAGGGCACCGCGAACACTGAAGCTTTCTTT
TRBD2,TRBJ2-2,few,TRBV7-2,CASSFSGSTGELFF,TGTGCCAGCAGCTTTAGCGGGAGCACCGGGGAGCTGTTTTTT
TRBD1,TRBJ1-2,NA,TRBV6-5,CASSWDRANYGYTF,TGTGCCAGCAGTTGGGACAGGGCTAACTATGGCTACACCTTC
NA,TRBJ2-7,NA,TRBV15,CATSPATGLYEQYF,TGTGCCACCAGCCCCGCGACAGGTCTCTACGAGCAGTACTTC
NA,TRBJ1-1,NA,TRBV29-1,CSVEMVQNTEAFF,TGCAGCGTTGAAATGGTACAAAACACTGAAGCTTTCTTT
NA,TRBJ2-3,NA,TRBV27,CASSGGWGRSSTDTQYF,TGTGCCAGCAGTGGGGGGTGGGGACGTTCTAGCACAGATACGCAGTATTTT
TRBD2,TRBJ2-7,NA,TRBV7-2,CASSLGLAVGEQYF,TGTGCCAGCAGCTTAGGGCTAGCGGTGGGCGAGCAGTACTTC
NA,TRBJ2-7,NA,TRBV12-3/TRBV12-4,CASTQNYEQYF,TGTGCCAGCACCCAGAACTACGAGCAGTACTTC
TRBD2,TRBJ2-2,NA,TRBV7-9,CASSASGRSGSGLPGELFF,TGTGCCAGCTCCGCTTCGGGTCGTAGCGGGAGTGGTTTGCCCGGGGAGCTGTTTTTT
NA,TRBJ1-2,NA,TRBV30,CAWSKGGSYGYTF,TGTGCCTGGAGCAAGGGGGGGAGCTATGGCTACACCTTC
TRBD1,TRBJ1-6,few,TRBV6-6,CASSWPGGNSPLHF,TGTGCCAGCAGTTGGCCAGGGGGGAATTCACCCCTCCACTTT
TRBD1,TRBJ2-1,NA,TRBV7-2,CASRRDRGWIHNEQFF,TGTGCCAGCAGGCGGGACAGGGGTTGGATCCACAATGAGCAGTTCTTC
TRBD1,TRBJ2-7,NA,TRBV23-1,CASSHLRTGGLLEQYF,TGCGCCAGCAGTCACCTAAGGACAGGGGGGCTCTTAGAGCAGTACTTC
TRBD2,TRBJ2-3,NA,TRBV2,CASSEQLAGPTDTQYF,TGTGCCAGCAGTGAGCAGCTAGCGGGGCCGACAGATACGCAGTATTTT
TRBD1,TRBJ2-3,NA,TRBV7-2,CASSWALTGSDTQYF,TGTGCCAGCAGCTGGGCCTTGACAGGGTCCGATACGCAGTATTTT
NA,TRBJ2-5,once,TRBV29-1,CSVVQETQYF,TGCAGCGTTGTCCAGGAGACCCAGTACTTC
NA,TRBJ2-5,NA,TRBV19,CASSITFVAVETQYF,TGTGCCAGTAGTATAACCTTTGTGGCGGTAGAGACCCAGTACTTC
NA,TRBJ2-5,NA,TRBV2,CASSPRRGAETQYF,TGTGCCAGCAGTCCCAGACGGGGTGCCGAGACCCAGTACTTC
NA,TRBJ1-1,NA,TRBV7-2,CASSLVSGLNTEAFF,TGTGCCAGCAGCTTAGTTTCGGGGTTGAACACTGAAGCTTTCTTT
TRBD2,TRBJ2-7,few,TRBV5-4,CASSWGLAGNLEQYF,TGTGCCAGCAGCTGGGGACTAGCGGGAAATCTCGAGCAGTACTTC
TRBD2,TRBJ2-5,NA,TRBV7-7,CASSLGPPSGYQETQYF,TGTGCTAGCAGCTTAGGGCCCCCTAGCGGGTACCAAGAGACCCAGTACTTC
NA,TRBJ1-6,NA,TRBV5-1,CASSPDGDNSPLHF,TGCGCCAGCAGCCCGGACGGGGATAATTCACCCCTCCACTTT
TRBD1,TRBJ1-1,NA,TRBV27,CASSTGTGVAEAFF,TGTGCCAGCAGTACCGGGACAGGGGTGGCTGAAGCTTTCTTT
NA,TRBJ2-1,NA,TRBV5-1,CASSILGGAGGSNEQFF,TGCGCCAGCAGCATACTGGGCGGGGCAGGGGGATCCAATGAGCAGTTCTTC
NA,TRBJ2-7,NA,TRBV11-2,CASSKTPGGDEQYF,TGTGCCAGCAGCAAGACCCCGGGGGGCGACGAGCAGTACTTC